This T cell receptor beta chain was obtained from a study of lymphopenia after photon versus proton radiotherapy (dated by TCRdb to about 2019). Concerning the study at large: Photon and proton radiation therapy were compared by the study for their immunological effects in patients with gastrointestinal tumors who developed high-grade lymphopenia. The cohort comprised roughly 20 patients with gastrointestinal tumors who received either photon or proton therapy and then developed lymphopenia. The goal of the study was to describe how the two radiation modalities differ in their effects on the immune system. Broader findings and caveats from the paper: Among patients across the cohort who died, overall survival time showed an inverse correlation with a larger post-nadir drop in TCR diversity. The survival association was assessed only in patients who died, and the authors presented better survival with proton therapy as a possibility rather than a demonstrated result. Proton-treated patients stayed relatively stable during treatment, while photon-treated patients lost naive T cells and TCR diversity and gained effector/memory populations. After the lymphocyte count nadir, repertoires from photon-treated patients showed oligoclonal expansion, particularly of CD8+ Temra cells, and this expansion drove the decline in diversity.

V loses 5 bases at its end and J loses 0 bases; junction bases beyond the gene matches: 6. Per the germline V gene, SGHAT is the CDR1 and FQNNGV is the CDR2. The CDR3 goes from the cysteine to the phenylalanine over 15 residues. Of all the DNA, just the CDR3 is kept, 45 bases in frame from base 1. Concerning this clone itself: The target of this receptor is not known. No base-level quality is on record; no much larger clone is a single base apart.

Receptors were amplified or captured by the immunoSEQ multiplex PCR assay. Deep sequencing of rearranged TCR beta loci, alongside multiparametric flow cytometry, was used to profile T cell repertoires. The clones in this table, taken by TCRdb from immuneACCESS, are in-frame only. Not every clone is retained; where verified, under half of the shortfall comes from an unresolved V gene, and the cause of the rest is unknown. The sample yields some 30,000 clones; 90% were counted once. The top ten constitute 6.8% of the sample. The chain links TRBV11-2 with TRBJ2-7; a stretch of 8 junction bases matches TRBD1. The source is a woman between 50 and 59 years old with pancreatic cancer. This material consisted of peripheral blood, taken from a patient treated with photon-based radiotherapy. The CDR3 protein: CASSPDRGDSYEQYF. The bases are TGTGCCAGCAGCCCCGACAGGGGAGACTCCTACGAGCAGTACTTC. Joined to the reference TRBV11-2 and TRBJ2-7 proteins, this CDR3 gives the full variable domain: EAGVAQSPRYKIIEKRQSVAFWCNPISGHATLYWYQQILGQGPKLLIQFQNNGVVDDSQLPKDRFSAERLKGVDSTLKIQPAKLEDSAVYLCASSPDRGDSYEQYFGPGTRLTVT.